This T cell receptor beta chain was observed in a study of spatial heterogeneity in lung cancer. Looking at the study overall: The authors sequenced available follow-up PBMC samples, taken a median of roughly 2 years after resection. The study observed each unique TCR and UMI combination more than ten times on average in raw reads.

TCRdb re-called the 5' RACE reads with MiXCR, one entry per CDR3 protein. Of 35,000 to 45,000 distinct CDR3 sequences listed, approximately 22% are singletons. This sample's time point: blood at routine non-recurrence follow-up after resection. Unsorted whole RNA from tumor, nontumor lung or frozen PBMC underwent sequencing. There are 16 residues in the CDR3. Germline assignment: CDR1 MDHEN and CDR2 SYDVKM. The V gene end was trimmed by 3 bases and the J gene end by 2 bases; junction bases not matched to a gene: 7. The J gene is TRBJ1-5, the V gene TRBV28; 7 bases are a match to TRBD1. The origin of this receptor is a female donor with early-stage non-small cell lung cancer. The sample consisted of PBMCs, taken at follow-up. CDR3 in amino acids: CASSLFTGVGNQPQHF. In nucleotides, the CDR3 is TGTGCCAGCAGTTTGTTCACAGGGGTTGGCAATCAGCCCCAGCATTTT. Combining the CDR3 with reference TRBV28 and TRBJ1-5 gives the whole variable domain DVKVTQSSRYLVKRTGEKVFLECVQDMDHENMFWYRQDPGLGLRLIYFSYDVKMKEKGDIPEGYSVSREKKERFSLILESASTNQTSMYLCASSLFTGVGNQPQHFGDGTRLSIL.